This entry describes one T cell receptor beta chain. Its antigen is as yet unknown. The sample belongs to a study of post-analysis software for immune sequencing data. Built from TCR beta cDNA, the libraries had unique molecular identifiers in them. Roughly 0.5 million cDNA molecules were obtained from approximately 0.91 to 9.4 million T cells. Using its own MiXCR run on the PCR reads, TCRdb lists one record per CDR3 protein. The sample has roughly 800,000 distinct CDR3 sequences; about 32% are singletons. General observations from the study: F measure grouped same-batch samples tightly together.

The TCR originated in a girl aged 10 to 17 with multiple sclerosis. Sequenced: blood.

This chain's CDR3 is CASSLERRRGTGMFNEQFF. CDR3 in DNA: TGTGCCAGCAGTTTAGAGAGGCGGCGGGGGACAGGGATGTTCAATGAGCAGTTCTTC. The V call is TRBV28, the J call TRBJ2-1, with TRBD1 matching over 9 bases. The CDR3 runs to 19 residues. V lost 2 bases, J lost 6 bases, and 17 bases stayed unmatched. CDR1 and CDR2 from the germline V gene are MDHEN and SYDVKM.